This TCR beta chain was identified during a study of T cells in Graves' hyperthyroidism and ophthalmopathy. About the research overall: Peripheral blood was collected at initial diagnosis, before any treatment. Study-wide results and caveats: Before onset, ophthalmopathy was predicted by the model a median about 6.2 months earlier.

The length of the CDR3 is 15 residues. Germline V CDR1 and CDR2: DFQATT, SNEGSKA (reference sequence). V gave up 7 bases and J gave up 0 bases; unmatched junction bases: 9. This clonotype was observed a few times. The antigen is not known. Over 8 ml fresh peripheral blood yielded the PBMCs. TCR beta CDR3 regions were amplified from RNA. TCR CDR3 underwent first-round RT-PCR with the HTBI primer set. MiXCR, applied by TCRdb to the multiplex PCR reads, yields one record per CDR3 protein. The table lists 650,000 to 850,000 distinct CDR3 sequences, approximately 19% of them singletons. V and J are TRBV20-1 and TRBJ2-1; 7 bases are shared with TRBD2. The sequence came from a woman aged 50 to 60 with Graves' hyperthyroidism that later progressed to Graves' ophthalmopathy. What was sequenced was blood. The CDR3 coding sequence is TGCAGTGGAGGGAGGGAATACCCCTCCTACAATGAGCAGTTCTTC. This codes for CSGGREYPSYNEQFF.